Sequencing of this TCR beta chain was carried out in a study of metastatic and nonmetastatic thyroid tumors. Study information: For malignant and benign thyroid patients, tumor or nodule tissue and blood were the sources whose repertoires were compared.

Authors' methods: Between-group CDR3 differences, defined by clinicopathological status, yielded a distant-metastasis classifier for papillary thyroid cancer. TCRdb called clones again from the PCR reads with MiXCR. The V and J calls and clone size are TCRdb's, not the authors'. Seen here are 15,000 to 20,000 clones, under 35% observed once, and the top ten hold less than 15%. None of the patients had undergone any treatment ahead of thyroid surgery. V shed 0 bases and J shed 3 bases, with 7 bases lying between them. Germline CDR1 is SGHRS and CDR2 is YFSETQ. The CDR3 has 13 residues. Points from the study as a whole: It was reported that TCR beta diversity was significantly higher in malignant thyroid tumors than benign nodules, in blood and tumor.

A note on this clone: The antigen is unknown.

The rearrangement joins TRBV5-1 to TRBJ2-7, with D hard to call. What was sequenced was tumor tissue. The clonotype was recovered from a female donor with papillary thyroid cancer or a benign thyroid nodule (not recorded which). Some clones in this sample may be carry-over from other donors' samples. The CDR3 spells CASSLAWNYEQYF. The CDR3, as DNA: TGCGCCAGCAGCTTGGCCTGGAACTACGAGCAGTACTTC.